A selection of T cell receptor beta chains follows, all from one sample in a study of blood T cell repertoires in COVID-19. Assay: immunoSEQ multiplex PCR; the TCRdb copy retains only in-frame clones and omits some. The sample gives nearly 350,000 clones, around nine tenths of which show up once; roughly 3.3% is in the top ten. The sample consisted of peripheral blood. These receptors all stem from a woman between 18 and 30 years old who had recovered from COVID-19. CDR3s include the opening cysteine and the closing phenylalanine or tryptophan. The D gene is left open where the match is weak. Clone size is not always given. Where it is, it says once, few, many or a class for expanded clones.

TRBV5-1	TRBJ2-5	-	many	TGCGCCAGCAGCTTGGCCCCACTCGGGGAGACCCAGTACTTC	CASSLAPLGETQYF
TRBV9	TRBJ2-5	-	-	TGTGCCAGCAGCGTAGCGGCAGGGTGGGAGACCCAGTACTTC	CASSVAAGWETQYF
TRBV5-1	TRBJ2-6	TRBD1	-	TGCGCCAGCAGTCCCCAGGGGGCATCTGGGGCCAACGTCCTGACTTTC	CASSPQGASGANVLTF
TRBV18	TRBJ2-1	TRBD2	once	TGTGCCAGCTCACTACCGACTAGCGGGAGCGATAGCTCCTACAATGAGCAGTTCTTC	CASSLPTSGSDSSYNEQFF
TRBV7-7	TRBJ1-1	-	-	TGTGCCAGCAGCCCCCGGGACTTCCTCGATGAAGCTTTCTTT	CASSPRDFLDEAFF
TRBV6-2/TRBV6-3	TRBJ2-5	TRBD1	-	TGTGCCAGCAGTTTCCCTCCGGCCTTAGACAGGGCCGTGGAGACCCAGTACTTC	CASSFPPALDRAVETQYF
TRBV5-1	TRBJ1-2	TRBD1	-	TGCGCCAGCAGCCCTGGGACAGGTCCTGGCTACACCTTC	CASSPGTGPGYTF
TRBV16	TRBJ2-2	TRBD2	-	TGTGCCAGCAGCCAATCTTCGCTAGCGGGAGGGCCGGACGGGGAGCTGTTTTTT	CASSQSSLAGGPDGELFF
TRBV6-5	TRBJ2-5	TRBD1	-	TGTGCCAGCGAGGCAGGGGGTATCGAAGAGACCCAGTACTTC	CASEAGGIEETQYF
TRBV11-3	TRBJ2-5	TRBD2	-	TGTGCCAGCAGCTTAGGGGCCAGCGGGAGGGAAGAGACCCAGTACTTC	CASSLGASGREETQYF
TRBV6-5	TRBJ1-2	TRBD1	many	TGTGCCAGCAGCCGCCCGGGGACAGGGACCTATGGCTACACCTTC	CASSRPGTGTYGYTF
TRBV9	TRBJ2-5	TRBD2	-	TGTGCCAGCAGCCTAAGACTAGCGGGATTGGTTGAGACCCAGTACTTC	CASSLRLAGLVETQYF
TRBV6-4	TRBJ2-1	TRBD1	-	TGTGCCAGCAGCCGCGACAGGGGGCCCTACAATGAGCAGTTCTTC	CASSRDRGPYNEQFF
TRBV11-3	TRBJ2-1	TRBD2	-	TGTGCCAGCAGCTTAACAAAGTCGGGAGGACGGTACAATGAGCAGTTCTTC	CASSLTKSGGRYNEQFF
TRBV6-5	TRBJ2-1	-	once	TGTGCCAGCCCCCTGTACAATGAGCAGTTCTTC	CASPLYNEQFF
TRBV30	TRBJ1-1	-	-	TGTGCCTGGACCTCAGGGGCAGGGAACACTGAAGCTTTCTTT	CAWTSGAGNTEAFF
TRBV5-1	TRBJ1-1	-	-	TGCGCCAGCAGCGTTGAATTGGGCCGGCAGAACACTGAAGCTTTCTTT	CASSVELGRQNTEAFF
TRBV4-3	TRBJ1-5	-	-	TGCGCCAGCAGCCAAGAAATACAGCCCACCCAGCCCCAGCATTTT	CASSQEIQPTQPQHF
TRBV30	TRBJ1-2	-	-	TGTGCCTGCCGACAGGCAGGGACCTATGGCTACACCTTC	CACRQAGTYGYTF
TRBV5-1	TRBJ2-3	TRBD2	-	TGCGCCAGCAGCTTGACTGCGGGAGGGCAAGCAAGCACAGATACGCAGTATTTT	CASSLTAGGQASTDTQYF
TRBV6-2/TRBV6-3	TRBJ2-4	-	-	TGTGCCAGCAGTTGGACGACTCAGGGGGACTTAGCCAAAAACATTCAGTACTTC	CASSWTTQGDLAKNIQYF
TRBV24-1	TRBJ2-6	TRBD2	-	TGTGCCACCAGTGCGGCGGGAGGGCTGGGGGCCAACGTCCTGACTTTC	CATSAAGGLGANVLTF
TRBV10-3	TRBJ1-1	-	-	TGTGCCATCAAAGAGCAACAGGGTCGCCCTGAAGCTTTCTTT	CAIKEQQGRPEAFF
TRBV7-9	TRBJ2-5	TRBD2	-	TGTGCCAGCAGATCGGGACTAGCGGGAGTAGGGGAAGAGACCCAGTACTTC	CASRSGLAGVGEETQYF
TRBV27	TRBJ1-5	-	-	TGTGCCAGCAGTTTCGGGGGAATTAGCCAGCCCCAGCATTTT	CASSFGGISQPQHF
TRBV19	TRBJ1-3	-	-	TGTGCCAGTAGTTTTAACCGGGAGAAAGGAAACACCATATATTTT	CASSFNREKGNTIYF
TRBV28	TRBJ1-3	-	-	TGTGCCAGCAGTCCCGGCGGAGGGGTTACCTCTGGAAACACCATATATTTT	CASSPGGGVTSGNTIYF
TRBV9	TRBJ1-3	-	once	TGTGCCAGCCGTCCAGGGGCTGAAGCTGGAAACACCATATATTTT	CASRPGAEAGNTIYF
TRBV3-1/TRBV3-2	TRBJ2-2	TRBD2	-	TGTGCCAGCGGGTATATGACTAGCGGAAACCGGCACACCGGGGAGCTGTTTTTT	CASGYMTSGNRHTGELFF
TRBV6-5	TRBJ1-2	-	-	TGTGCCAGCAGCGGGACACCAAATAACTATGGCTACACCTTC	CASSGTPNNYGYTF
TRBV7-8	TRBJ2-4	-	-	TGTGCCAGCAGCTTAGGGGCCACTTTAGCCAAAAACATTCAGTACTTC	CASSLGATLAKNIQYF
TRBV7-9	TRBJ1-1	-	-	TGTGCCAGCAGATCCGCCGCCGCCGGGACACAGAACACTGAAGCTTTCTTT	CASRSAAAGTQNTEAFF
TRBV10-1	TRBJ2-1	-	-	TGCGCCAGCAGTGAACTAGGTAGCTACAATGAGCAGTTCTTC	CASSELGSYNEQFF
TRBV6-4	TRBJ2-1	TRBD1	-	TGTGCCAGCAGTCGGGACAGTACAATGAGGCAGTTCTTC	CASSRDSTMRQFF
TRBV19	TRBJ1-1	-	-	TGTGCCAGTAGTATAGAACAGGGCACTGAAGCTTTCTTT	CASSIEQGTEAFF
TRBV28	TRBJ2-1	TRBD2	-	TGTGCCAGCAGTTGGGCGGGAGCATCCTACAATGAGCAGTTCTTC	CASSWAGASYNEQFF
TRBV24-1	TRBJ2-6	-	-	TGTGCCACCAGTGATTGGGCAGGGACTGGGGCCAACGTCCTGACTTTC	CATSDWAGTGANVLTF
TRBV30	TRBJ1-4	TRBD1	-	TGTGCCGGAACACGGGACAGTGATGAAAAACTGTTTTTT	CAGTRDSDEKLFF
TRBV7-9	TRBJ2-1	TRBD2	-	TGTGCCAGCAGCTTTACTAGCGGGAGGAATGAGCAGTTCTTC	CASSFTSGRNEQFF
TRBV19	TRBJ2-3	TRBD1	-	TGTGCCAGTAGTATCACAGGGGGCACAGATACGCAGTATTTT	CASSITGGTDTQYF
TRBV29-1	TRBJ2-3	-	-	TGCAGCGCCCAGACTAGCACAGATACGCAGTATTTT	CSAQTSTDTQYF
TRBV18	TRBJ2-1	TRBD2	-	TGTGCCAGCTCACCAAGGCTCGTAGCGGGAGGGCCCTCGGATGAGCAGTTCTTC	CASSPRLVAGGPSDEQFF
TRBV7-2	TRBJ2-1	TRBD2	once	TGTGCCAGCAGCTTAGTGGGGACTAGCGGGAGTTATAACAATGAGCAGTTCTTC	CASSLVGTSGSYNNEQFF
TRBV4-3	TRBJ1-2	-	-	TGCGCCAGCAGAGCAGGGTCCGCCTATGGCTACACCTTC	CASRAGSAYGYTF
TRBV5-5	TRBJ1-4	TRBD1	-	TGTGCCAGCAGCCTGAGGGGGCCAGGAGTTGCAACTAATGAAAAACTGTTTTTT	CASSLRGPGVATNEKLFF
TRBV30	TRBJ2-3	TRBD1	-	TGTGCCTGGAGTAAGGGACAGGGGGGCACAGATACGCAGTATTTT	CAWSKGQGGTDTQYF
TRBV5-1	TRBJ2-3	TRBD1	-	TGCGCCAGCAGCTGGGGGACAGGGGAGGCAGATACGCAGTATTTT	CASSWGTGEADTQYF
TRBV5-6	TRBJ2-5	-	-	TGTGCCAGCAGCTTAATCAACAGGGGGGGAGAGACCCAGTACTTC	CASSLINRGGETQYF
TRBV30	TRBJ1-5	TRBD1	-	TGTGCCTGGAGTAAGACAGGGAATCAGCCCCAGCATTTT	CAWSKTGNQPQHF
TRBV4-1	TRBJ2-1	-	-	TGCGCCAGCAGCTCCACGCCGCGGAGTGGCGTCAATGAGCAGTTCTTC	CASSSTPRSGVNEQFF
TRBV7-2	TRBJ2-3	-	-	TGTGCCAGCAGCTTTTATGATGGCGATACGCAGTATTTT	CASSFYDGDTQYF